This TCR beta chain is drawn from a study of early T cells in non-severe SARS-CoV-2 infection (dated by TCRdb to the early 2020s). About the study as a whole: TCR sequencing used bulk RNA from unsorted whole blood, so alpha and beta chains could not be paired.

The library was generated by 5' RACE. Sequencer: NextSeq 500. In the TCR library protocol, unique molecular identifiers were attached to individual cDNA molecules to correct for PCR bias and sequencing error. Both TCR alpha and beta chains were sequenced, and tight co-correlation was observed between alpha and beta sequence abundances in each sample. The published analysis was carried out like this. Decombinator V4 was used to annotate TCR sequences for V gene, J gene and CDR3. Expanded TCRs were defined as changing significantly between any two time points under a Poisson model with p below 0.0001. TCR abundances were normalised to the total number of TCRs sequenced in each sample and reported as counts per million. MAIT TCRs were defined by TRAV1-2 paired with TRAJ12, TRAJ20 or TRAJ33, and iNKT TCRs by TRAV10 paired with TRAJ18. VDJdb, accessed 1 November 2021, was searched for CMV, EBV and SARS-CoV-2 annotated TCRs, with TCRs annotated for multiple antigens excluded. TCRdb reanalyzed the raw reads on its own, using fastp at Q25 for trimming and MiXCR for clone calling, and kept in-frame beta chains. Rows with a matching CDR3 protein are joined into one entry that keeps the most common DNA and genes. The V and J calls and clone size come from TCRdb's table, not from the authors' own analysis. The sample table lists approximately 120,000 distinct CDR3 sequences, under 15% of them with a count of one. The ten largest clones capture 20% to 25% of the sample.

This was a case-control study nested in a cohort of healthcare workers in London, UK, who had nasopharyngeal swab PCR tests and blood samples taken every week. Between 23 and 31 March 2020, the week of the UK lockdown, healthcare workers were enrolled and then followed up weekly for as long as 16 weeks. This clonotype has only a few counts. Its antigen has not been determined. Per-nucleotide qualities are absent, and no much larger clonotype sits a single base away. Relative to germline, V is 0 bases shorter and J is 1 base shorter, with 5 bases between their ends. CDR3 length: 13 amino acids, cysteine to phenylalanine. The retained sequence is limited to the CDR3, 39 bases, with the frame set at the first base. CDR1 SGHRS and CDR2 YFSETQ are derived from the germline V gene. What the authors observed across the whole study: Matching against VDJdb was skewed toward anti-spike CD8 responses, likely underestimated virus-specific expansions, and missed private and CD4 specificities.

What was sequenced was whole blood. The chain was built from TRBV5-1 and TRBJ2-7; the D gene identity is not certain. The clonotype was recovered from an adult who was a healthcare worker with PCR-confirmed SARS-CoV-2 infection or an uninfected control (not recorded which). The CDR3 amino acid sequence is: CASSLAQSYEQYF. The nucleotide sequence reads as follows: TGCGCCAGCAGCTTGGCCCAGTCCTACGAGCAGTACTTC.